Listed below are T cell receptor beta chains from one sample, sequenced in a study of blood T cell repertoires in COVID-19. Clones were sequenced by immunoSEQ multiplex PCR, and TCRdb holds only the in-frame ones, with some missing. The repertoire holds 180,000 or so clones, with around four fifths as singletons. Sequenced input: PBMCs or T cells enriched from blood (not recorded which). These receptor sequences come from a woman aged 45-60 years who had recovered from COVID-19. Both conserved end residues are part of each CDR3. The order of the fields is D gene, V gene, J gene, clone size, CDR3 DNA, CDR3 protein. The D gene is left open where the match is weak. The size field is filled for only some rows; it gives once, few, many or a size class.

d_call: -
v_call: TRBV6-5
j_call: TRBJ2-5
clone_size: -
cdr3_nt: TGTGCCAGCAGTTCACTAGCTTGGGAAGAGACCCAGTACTTC
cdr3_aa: CASSSLAWEETQYF

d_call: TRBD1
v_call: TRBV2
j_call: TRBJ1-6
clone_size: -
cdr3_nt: TGTGCCAGCTCGAGGACAGGGAGTAATTCACCCCTCCACTTT
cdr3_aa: CASSRTGSNSPLHF

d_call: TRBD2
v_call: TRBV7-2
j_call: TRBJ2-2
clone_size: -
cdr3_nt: TGTGCCAGCAGCTTGGGAGGGTGGAGAACCGGGGAGCTGTTTTTT
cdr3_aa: CASSLGGWRTGELFF

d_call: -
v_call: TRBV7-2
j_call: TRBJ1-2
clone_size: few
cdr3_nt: TGTGCCAGCAGCACCCGTACTAGGTCGACTTACCGCTACACCTTC
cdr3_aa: CASSTRTRSTYRYTF

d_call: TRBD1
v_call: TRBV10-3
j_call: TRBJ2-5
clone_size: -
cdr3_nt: TGTGCCATCAGTGACGGACAGGCTAACCAAGAGACCCAGTACTTC
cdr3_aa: CAISDGQANQETQYF

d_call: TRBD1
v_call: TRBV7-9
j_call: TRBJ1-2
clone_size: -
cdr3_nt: TGTGCCAGCAGCTTAAGGACAGGGGGCGCCTATGGCTACACCTTC
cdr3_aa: CASSLRTGGAYGYTF

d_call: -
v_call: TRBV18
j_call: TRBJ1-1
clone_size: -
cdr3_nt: TGTGCCAGCTCACCCAAGAACACTGAAGCTTTCTTT
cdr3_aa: CASSPKNTEAFF

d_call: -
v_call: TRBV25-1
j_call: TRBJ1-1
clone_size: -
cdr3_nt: TGTGCCAGCAGCCTCCCGGGGGGGCGAGCCACTGAAGCTTTCTTT
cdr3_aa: CASSLPGGRATEAFF

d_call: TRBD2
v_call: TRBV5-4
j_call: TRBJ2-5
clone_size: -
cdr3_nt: TGTGCCAGCAGCTTGGACCTAGCGGGGGCCGAGACCCAGTACTTC
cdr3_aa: CASSLDLAGAETQYF

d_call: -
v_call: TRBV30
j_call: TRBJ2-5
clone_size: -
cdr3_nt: TGTGCCTGGCAGAGCGGTTACCAAGAGACCCAGTACTTC
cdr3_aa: CAWQSGYQETQYF

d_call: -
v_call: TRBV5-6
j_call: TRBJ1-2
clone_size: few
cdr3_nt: TGTGCCAGCAGCTTCGCATGGGGGCCGCTGTCGGGGAATGGCTACACCTTC
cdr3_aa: CASSFAWGPLSGNGYTF

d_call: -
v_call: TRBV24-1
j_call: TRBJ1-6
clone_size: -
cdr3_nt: TGTGCCACCGAGGACATAGGGGGTTCACCCCTCCACTTT
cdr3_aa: CATEDIGGSPLHF

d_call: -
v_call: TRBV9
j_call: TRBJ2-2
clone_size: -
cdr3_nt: TGTGCCAGCAGCCCCCAACAGCGGGTGCGGGTGGGCGGGGAGCTGTTTTTT
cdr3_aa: CASSPQQRVRVGGELFF

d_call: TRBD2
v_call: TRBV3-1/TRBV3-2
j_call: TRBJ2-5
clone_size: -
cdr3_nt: TGTGCCAGCAGCCAGGGCCCCGGGGGGAGAGAGACCCAGTACTTC
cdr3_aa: CASSQGPGGRETQYF

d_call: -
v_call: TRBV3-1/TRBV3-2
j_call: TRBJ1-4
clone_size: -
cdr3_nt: TGTGCCAGCAGCCAAGATCGGGGGGCGCGGAATGAAAAACTGTTTTTT
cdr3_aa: CASSQDRGARNEKLFF

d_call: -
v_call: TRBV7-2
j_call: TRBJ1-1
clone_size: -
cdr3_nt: TGTGCCAGCAGCCCTCAGACGGAGTGGGCTTTCTTT
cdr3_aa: CASSPQTEWAFF

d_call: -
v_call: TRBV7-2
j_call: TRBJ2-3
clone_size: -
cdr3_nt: TGTGCCAGCAGCTTAGTTCCTCGGCGGGGAGGCCCAGATACGCAGTATTTT
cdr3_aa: CASSLVPRRGGPDTQYF

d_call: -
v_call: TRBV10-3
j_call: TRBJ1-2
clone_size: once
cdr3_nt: TGTGCCATCATGGGAGGGAACTATGGCTACACCTTC
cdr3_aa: CAIMGGNYGYTF

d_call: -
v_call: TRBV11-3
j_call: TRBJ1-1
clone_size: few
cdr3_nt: TGTGCCAGCAGCTTAGGGGAGTCCCTTGAAGCTTTCTTT
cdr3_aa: CASSLGESLEAFF

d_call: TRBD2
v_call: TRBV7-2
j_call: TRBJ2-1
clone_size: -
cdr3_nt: TGTGCCAGCAGCTTACTCGAGCGGGTCCGCCCGGGAGGCGAGCAGTTCTTC
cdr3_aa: CASSLLERVRPGGEQFF

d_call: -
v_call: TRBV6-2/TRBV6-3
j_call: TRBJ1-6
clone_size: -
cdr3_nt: TGTGCCAGCAGTTACTCCCAGGCCCGCCGTATCGATTCACCCCTCCACTTT
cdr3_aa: CASSYSQARRIDSPLHF

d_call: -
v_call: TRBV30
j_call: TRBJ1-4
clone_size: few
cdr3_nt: TGTGCCTGGAGTAACGGAGACAGGCCTAATGAAAAACTGTTTTTT
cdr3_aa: CAWSNGDRPNEKLFF

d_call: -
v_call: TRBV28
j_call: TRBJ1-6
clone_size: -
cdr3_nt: TGTGCCACCTGTAGACTCATTGTGGATTCACCCCTCCACTTT
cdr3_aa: CATCRLIVDSPLHF

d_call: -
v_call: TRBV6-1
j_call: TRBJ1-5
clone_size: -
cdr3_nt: TGTGCCAGCAGTGAACTTGGCCAGCCCCAGCATTTT
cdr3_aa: CASSELGQPQHF

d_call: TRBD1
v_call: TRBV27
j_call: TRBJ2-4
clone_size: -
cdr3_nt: TGTGCCAGCAGTCCACACCGGCTACAGGGGGCCCAACTAGCCAAAAACATTCAGTACTTC
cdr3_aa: CASSPHRLQGAQLAKNIQYF

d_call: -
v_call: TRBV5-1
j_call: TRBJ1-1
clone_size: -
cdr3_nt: TGCGCCAGCAGCTTGGGGCAGGAAAGGGAAGCTTTCTTT
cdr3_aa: CASSLGQEREAFF

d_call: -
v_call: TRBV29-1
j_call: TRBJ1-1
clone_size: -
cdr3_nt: TGCAGCGCCGGGCGGGGGCCTGACACTGAAGCTTTCTTT
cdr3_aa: CSAGRGPDTEAFF

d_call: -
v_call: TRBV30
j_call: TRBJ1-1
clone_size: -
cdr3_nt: TGTGCCTGGACCAGGACAGCGAACACTGAAGCTTTCTTT
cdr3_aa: CAWTRTANTEAFF

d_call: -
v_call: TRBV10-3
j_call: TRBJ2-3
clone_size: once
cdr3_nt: TGTGCCATCAGTGAGCGGGAGTTGGGGACAGATACGCAGTATTTT
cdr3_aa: CAISERELGTDTQYF

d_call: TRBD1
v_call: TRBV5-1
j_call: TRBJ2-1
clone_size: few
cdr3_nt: TGCGCCAGCAGCGAGGGGGCAGGCTCCTACAATGAGCAGTTCTTC
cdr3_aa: CASSEGAGSYNEQFF

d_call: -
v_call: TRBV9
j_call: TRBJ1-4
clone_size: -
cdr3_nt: TGTGCCAGCAGCGTAGGGGGAACAGGGCAATCTTTGGAAAAACTGTTTTTT
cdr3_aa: CASSVGGTGQSLEKLFF

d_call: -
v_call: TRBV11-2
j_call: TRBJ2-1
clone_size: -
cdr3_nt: TGTGCCAGCAGCTTAGTCCTTGCAGGGGAGTACAATGAGCAGTTCTTC
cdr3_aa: CASSLVLAGEYNEQFF

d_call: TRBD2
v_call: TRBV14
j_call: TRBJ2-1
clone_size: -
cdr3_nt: TGTGCCAGCAGCCAAGATGAGCGCACTAGCGGGAGGGTTGATGAGCAGTTCTTC
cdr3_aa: CASSQDERTSGRVDEQFF

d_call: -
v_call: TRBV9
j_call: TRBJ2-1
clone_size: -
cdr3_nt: TGTGCCAGCAGCGTAGTACGGGGCTCCTACAATGAGCAGTTCTTC
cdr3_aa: CASSVVRGSYNEQFF

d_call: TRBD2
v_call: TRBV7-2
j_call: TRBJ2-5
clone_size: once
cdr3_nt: TGTGCCAGCAGCCTCGGAGGGACTAGCGGGAGGAGTGAGACCCAGTACTTC
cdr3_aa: CASSLGGTSGRSETQYF

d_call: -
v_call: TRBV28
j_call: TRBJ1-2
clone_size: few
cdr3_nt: TGTGCCAGCAGTTTAGCGGCAGGGTCGGATCATGGCTACACCTTC
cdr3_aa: CASSLAAGSDHGYTF

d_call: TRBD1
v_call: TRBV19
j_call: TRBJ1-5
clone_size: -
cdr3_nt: TGTGCCAGTAGTCCGACAGGGGGCGCGGGGCAGCCCCAGCATTTT
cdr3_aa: CASSPTGGAGQPQHF

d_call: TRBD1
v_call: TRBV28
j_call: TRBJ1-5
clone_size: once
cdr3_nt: TGTGCCAGCAGTTTCCGGACAGGGGGAACGTATAGCAATCAGCCCCAGCATTTT
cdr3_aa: CASSFRTGGTYSNQPQHF

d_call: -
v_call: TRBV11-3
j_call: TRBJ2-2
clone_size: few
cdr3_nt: TGTGCCAGCAGCTTGGGAGGTGCCGGCTCCGGGGAGCTGTTTTTT
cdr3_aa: CASSLGGAGSGELFF

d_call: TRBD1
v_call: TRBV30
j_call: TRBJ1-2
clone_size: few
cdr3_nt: TGTGCCTGGAGTGTAATAGGGACAGCATATGGCTACACCTTC
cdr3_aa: CAWSVIGTAYGYTF

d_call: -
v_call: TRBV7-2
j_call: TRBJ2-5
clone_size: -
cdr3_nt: TGTGCCAGCAGCTTACAGGGTTGGGAGACCCAGTACTTC
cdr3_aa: CASSLQGWETQYF

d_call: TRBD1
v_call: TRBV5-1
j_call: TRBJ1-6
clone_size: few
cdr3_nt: TGCGCCAGCAGCTTGATCTCCGGACAGGGGATGTCCTATAATTCACCCCTCCACTTT
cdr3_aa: CASSLISGQGMSYNSPLHF

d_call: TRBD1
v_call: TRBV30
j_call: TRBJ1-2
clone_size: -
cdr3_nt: TGTGCCTGGAGTGTTGGGCAGGGGGCTAGGGGCTATGGCTACACCTTC
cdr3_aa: CAWSVGQGARGYGYTF

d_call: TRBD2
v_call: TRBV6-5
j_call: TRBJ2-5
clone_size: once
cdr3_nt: TGTGCCAGCAGGGACCTAGCGGGAGGGCCAGAGACCCAGTACTTC
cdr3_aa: CASRDLAGGPETQYF

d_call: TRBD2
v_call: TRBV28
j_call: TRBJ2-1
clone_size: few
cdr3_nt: TGTGCCAGCGGTACTAGCGGGGGGGCGAATCAGCAGTTCTTC
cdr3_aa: CASGTSGGANQQFF

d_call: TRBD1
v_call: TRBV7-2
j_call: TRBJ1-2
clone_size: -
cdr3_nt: TGTGCCAGCAGCACCCAGACAGGGACTGGTGGCTACACCTTC
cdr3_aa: CASSTQTGTGGYTF

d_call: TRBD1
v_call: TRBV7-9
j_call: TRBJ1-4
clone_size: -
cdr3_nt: TGTGCCAGCAGCTCTGGACAGGACTTTAATGAAAAACTGTTTTTT
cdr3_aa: CASSSGQDFNEKLFF

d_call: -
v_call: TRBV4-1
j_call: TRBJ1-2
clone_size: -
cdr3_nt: TGCGCCAGCAGCCAAGAGGGGGGGTTAGACAGGTTCTATGGCTACACCTTC
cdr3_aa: CASSQEGGLDRFYGYTF

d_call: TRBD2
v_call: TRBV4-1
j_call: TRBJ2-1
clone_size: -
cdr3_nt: TGCGCCAGCAGCCAAGAGCGGTCTAGCGGAGGCAATGAGCAGTTCTTC
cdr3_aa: CASSQERSSGGNEQFF

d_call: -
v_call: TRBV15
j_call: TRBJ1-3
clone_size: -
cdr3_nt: TGTGCCACCAGCAGGGGCCGTGGGCCACAGAGGGGGAACACCATATATTTT
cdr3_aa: CATSRGRGPQRGNTIYF

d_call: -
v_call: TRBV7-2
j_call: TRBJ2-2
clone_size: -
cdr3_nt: TGTGCCAGCAGCTTAGAGTCAGGCCAACGGGAGCTGTTTTTT
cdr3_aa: CASSLESGQRELFF

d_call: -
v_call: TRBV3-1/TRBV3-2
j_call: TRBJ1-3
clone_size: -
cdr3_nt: TGTGCCAGCAGCCAAGCGACAGGCATTGGAAACACCATATATTTT
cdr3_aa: CASSQATGIGNTIYF

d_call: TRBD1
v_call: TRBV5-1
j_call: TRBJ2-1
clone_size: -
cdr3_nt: TGCGCCAGCAGCCGGGACAGCTCCTACAATGAGCAGTTCTTC
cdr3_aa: CASSRDSSYNEQFF